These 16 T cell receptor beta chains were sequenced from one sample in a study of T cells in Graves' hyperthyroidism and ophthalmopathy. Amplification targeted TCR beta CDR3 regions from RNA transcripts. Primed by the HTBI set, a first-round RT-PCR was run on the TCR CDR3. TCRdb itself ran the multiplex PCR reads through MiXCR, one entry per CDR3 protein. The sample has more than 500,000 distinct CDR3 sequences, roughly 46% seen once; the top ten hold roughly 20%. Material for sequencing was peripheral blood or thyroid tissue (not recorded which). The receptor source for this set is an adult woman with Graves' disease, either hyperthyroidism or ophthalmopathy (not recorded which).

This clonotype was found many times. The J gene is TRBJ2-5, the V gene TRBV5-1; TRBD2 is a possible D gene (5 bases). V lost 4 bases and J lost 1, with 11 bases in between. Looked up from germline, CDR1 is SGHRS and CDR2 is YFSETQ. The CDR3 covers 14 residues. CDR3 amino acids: CASSPGSTQETQYF. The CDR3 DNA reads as TGCGCCAGCAGCCCGGGGTCCACCCAAGAGACCCAGTACTTC. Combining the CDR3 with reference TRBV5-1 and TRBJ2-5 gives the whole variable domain KAGVTQTPRYLIKTRGQQVTLSCSPISGHRSVSWYQQTPGQGLQFLFEYFSETQRNKGNFPGRFSGRQFSNSRSEMNVSTLELGDSALYLCASSPGSTQETQYFGPGTRLLVL.

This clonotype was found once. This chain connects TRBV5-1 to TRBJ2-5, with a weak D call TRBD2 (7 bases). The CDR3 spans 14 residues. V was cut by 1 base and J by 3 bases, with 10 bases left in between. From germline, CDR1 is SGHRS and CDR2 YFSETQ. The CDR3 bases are TGCGCCAGCAGCTTGACAGGGAGGGAAGAGACCCAGTACTTC. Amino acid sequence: CASSLTGREETQYF.

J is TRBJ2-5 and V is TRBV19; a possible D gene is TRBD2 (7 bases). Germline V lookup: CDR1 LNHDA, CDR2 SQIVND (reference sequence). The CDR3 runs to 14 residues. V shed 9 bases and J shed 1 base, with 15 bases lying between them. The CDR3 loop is CASKAGHSQETQYF. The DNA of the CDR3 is TGTGCCAGCAAAGCGGGACACTCCCAAGAGACCCAGTACTTC.

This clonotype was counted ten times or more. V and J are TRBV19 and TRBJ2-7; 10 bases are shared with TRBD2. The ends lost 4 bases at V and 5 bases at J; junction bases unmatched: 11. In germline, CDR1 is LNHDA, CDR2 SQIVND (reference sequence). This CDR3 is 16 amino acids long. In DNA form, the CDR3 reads TGTGCCAGTAGTACGACTCCAGCGGGAGGGCGGCACGAGCAGTACTTC. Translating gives CASSTTPAGGRHEQYF.

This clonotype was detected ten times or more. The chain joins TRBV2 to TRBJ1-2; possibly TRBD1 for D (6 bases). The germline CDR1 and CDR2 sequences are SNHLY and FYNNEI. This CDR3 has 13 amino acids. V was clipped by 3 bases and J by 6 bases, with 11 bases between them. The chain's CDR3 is CASSENRVDGYTF. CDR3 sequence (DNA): TGTGCCAGCAGTGAGAACAGGGTGGATGGCTACACCTTC.

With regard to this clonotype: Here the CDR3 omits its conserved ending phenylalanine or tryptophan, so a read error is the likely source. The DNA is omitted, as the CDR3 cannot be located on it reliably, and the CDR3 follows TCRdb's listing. CDR3 in amino acids: CAISELLGRGPSR. The chain carries TRBV10-3 and TRBJ1-6. CDR1 ENHRY and CDR2 SYGVKD come from the germline V gene. The CDR3 length is 13 residues, termini included.

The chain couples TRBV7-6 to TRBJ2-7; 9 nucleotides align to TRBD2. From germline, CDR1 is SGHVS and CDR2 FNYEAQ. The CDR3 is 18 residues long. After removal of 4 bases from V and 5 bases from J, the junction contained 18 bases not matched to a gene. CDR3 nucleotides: TGTGCCAGCAGCTCACGAAGTCCAATGCTAGCGGGACCGGACGAGCAGTACTTC. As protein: CASSSRSPMLAGPDEQYF.

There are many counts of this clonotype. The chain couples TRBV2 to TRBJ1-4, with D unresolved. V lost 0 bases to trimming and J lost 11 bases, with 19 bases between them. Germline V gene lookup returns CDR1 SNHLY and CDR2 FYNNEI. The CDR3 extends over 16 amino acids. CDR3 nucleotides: TGTGCCAGCAGTGAAGCGCTTTCCTGGAATGTGCGGAAACTGTTTTTT. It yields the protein CASSEALSWNVRKLFF.

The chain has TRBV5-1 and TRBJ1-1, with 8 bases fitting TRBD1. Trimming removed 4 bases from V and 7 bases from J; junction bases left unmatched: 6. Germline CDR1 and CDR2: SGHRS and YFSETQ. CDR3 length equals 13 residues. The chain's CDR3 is CASSAGQGGEAFF. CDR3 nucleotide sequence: TGCGCCAGCAGCGCCGGACAGGGAGGTGAAGCTTTCTTT.

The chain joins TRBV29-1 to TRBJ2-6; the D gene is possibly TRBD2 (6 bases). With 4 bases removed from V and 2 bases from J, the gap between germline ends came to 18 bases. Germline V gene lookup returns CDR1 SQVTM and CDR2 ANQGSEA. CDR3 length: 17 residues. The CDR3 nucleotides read TGCAGCGTTGTTGGAACCGGGGGTCTTGCTGGGGCCAACGTCCTGACTTTC. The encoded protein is CSVVGTGGLAGANVLTF.

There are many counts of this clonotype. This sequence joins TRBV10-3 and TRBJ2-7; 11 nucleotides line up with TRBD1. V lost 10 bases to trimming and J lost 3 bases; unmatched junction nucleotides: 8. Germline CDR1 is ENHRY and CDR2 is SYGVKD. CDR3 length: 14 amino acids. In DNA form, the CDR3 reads TGTGCCACCGAGACCGGGACAGGGGGCTACGAGCAGTACTTC. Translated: CATETGTGGYEQYF.

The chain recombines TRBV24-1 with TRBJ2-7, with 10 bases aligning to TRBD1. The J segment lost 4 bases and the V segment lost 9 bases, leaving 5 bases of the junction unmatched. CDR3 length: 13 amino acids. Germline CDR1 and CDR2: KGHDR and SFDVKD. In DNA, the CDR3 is TGTGCCACCCGTGGGACAGGGGCGTACGAGCAGTACTTC. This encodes CATRGTGAYEQYF.

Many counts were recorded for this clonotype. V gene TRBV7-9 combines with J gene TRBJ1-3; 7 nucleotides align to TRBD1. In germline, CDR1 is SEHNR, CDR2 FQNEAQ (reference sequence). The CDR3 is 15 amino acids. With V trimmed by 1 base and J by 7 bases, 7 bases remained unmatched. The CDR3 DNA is TGTGCCAGCAGCTTAGGAGACAGGGTGAGGAACACCATATATTTT. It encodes CASSLGDRVRNTIYF.

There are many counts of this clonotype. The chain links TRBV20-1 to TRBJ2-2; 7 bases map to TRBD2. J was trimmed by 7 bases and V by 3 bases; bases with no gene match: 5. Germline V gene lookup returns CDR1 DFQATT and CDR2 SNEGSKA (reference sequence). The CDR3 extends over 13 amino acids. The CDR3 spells CSARSGKGGELFF. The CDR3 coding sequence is TGCAGTGCTAGGAGCGGGAAGGGCGGGGAGCTGTTTTTT.

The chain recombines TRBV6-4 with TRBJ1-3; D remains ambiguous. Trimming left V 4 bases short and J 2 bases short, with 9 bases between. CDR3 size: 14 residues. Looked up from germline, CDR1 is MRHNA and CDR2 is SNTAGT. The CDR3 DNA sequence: TGTGCCAGCAGTGGTGTGGGTGCTGGAAACACCATATATTTT. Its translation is CASSGVGAGNTIYF.

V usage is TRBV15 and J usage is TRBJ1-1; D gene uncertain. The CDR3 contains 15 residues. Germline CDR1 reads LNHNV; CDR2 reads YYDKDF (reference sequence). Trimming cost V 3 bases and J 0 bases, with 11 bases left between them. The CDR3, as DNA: TGTGCCACCAGCAGTGAGGACGGCATGAACACTGAAGCTTTCTTT. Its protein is CATSSEDGMNTEAFF.